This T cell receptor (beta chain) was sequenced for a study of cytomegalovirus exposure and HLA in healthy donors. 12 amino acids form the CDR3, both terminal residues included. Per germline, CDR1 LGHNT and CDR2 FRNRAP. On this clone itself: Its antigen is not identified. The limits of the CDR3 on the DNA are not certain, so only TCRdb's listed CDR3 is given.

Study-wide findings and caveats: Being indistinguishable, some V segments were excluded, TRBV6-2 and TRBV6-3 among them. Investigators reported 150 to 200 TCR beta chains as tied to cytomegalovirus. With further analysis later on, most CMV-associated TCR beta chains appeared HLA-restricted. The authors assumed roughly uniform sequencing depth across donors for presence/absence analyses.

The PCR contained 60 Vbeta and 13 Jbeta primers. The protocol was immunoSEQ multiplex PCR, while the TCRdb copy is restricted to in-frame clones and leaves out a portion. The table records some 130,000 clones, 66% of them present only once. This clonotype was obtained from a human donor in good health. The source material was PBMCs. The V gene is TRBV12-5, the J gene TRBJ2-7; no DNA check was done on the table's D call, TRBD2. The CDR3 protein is CASGFGEGEQYF.